This TCR beta chain is drawn from a study of cytomegalovirus exposure and HLA in healthy donors. As to this clone: Its antigen remains unknown.

PCR primers comprised 60 Vbeta and 13 Jbeta primers. Assay used: immunoSEQ multiplex PCR; TCRdb lists only in-frame clones, some missing. Of fewer than 200,000 clones listed, approximately 80% were seen once; the top ten hold about 4.5%. Study-level findings and limits: Sequencing depth across donors, presence/absence analyses assumed, was roughly uniform.

Donors showed nominal health when sampled, although they likely had unrecorded immune exposures. Sample: PBMCs. The source is a young man in good health and CMV-seronegative.

This chain's CDR3 is CASSVGSGGRGEKLFF. CDR3 nucleotides: TGTGCCAGCAGCGTAGGGTCAGGGGGCCGAGGTGAAAAACTGTTTTTT. The chain carries TRBV9 and TRBJ1-4; TRBD1 aligns across 8 bases. This CDR3 comprises 16 residues. Looked up from germline, CDR1 is SGDLS and CDR2 is YYNGEE. Germline trimming cut 0 bases from V and 7 bases from J; bases unmatched to any gene: 8.